This entry features one TCR beta chain sequence. Antigen unknown. Recent vaccinations or acute infections were absent in the healthy HIV-negative adult donors. The CDR3 contains 16 residues. Germline V lookup: CDR1 SGHRS, CDR2 YFSETQ. Trimming took 4 bases from V and 3 from J, leaving 17 bases between them. The data stem from a study of shared clonotypes between healthy human individuals. On the study more broadly: Per donor, CD8 memory used one plate, CD8 naive used two, CD4 memory used three and CD4 naive used three.

Each sorted subset replicate got 200 ng genomic DNA, tens of thousands of genomes. The data were produced by immunoSEQ multiplex PCR, yet TCRdb's version contains in-frame clones alone and is incomplete. The sample includes 1,100,000 or so clones, about 84% seen only once; the top ten take under 0.6%. General observations from the study: It was the non-shared clonotypes that had lower generation probabilities than clonotypes shared by all four donors.

The sequence was collected from a man younger than 30 in good health. Some clones in this sample may be carry-over from other donors' samples. The chain joins TRBV5-1 to TRBJ2-1; D is unresolved. The sample was memory CD4+ T cells from PBMCs. Indicated subset: CD45RA-negative fraction. The CDR3 loop is CASSPSRPAVYNEQFF. CDR3 coding DNA: TGCGCCAGCAGCCCTAGTCGGCCCGCTGTCTACAATGAGCAGTTCTTC.